This TCR beta chain was observed in a study of blood T cell repertoires in COVID-19. At the level of the study: The United States, Italy and Spain were the sources of the acute and convalescent COVID-19 samples. T cells, B-cell-depleted T cells, or PBMCs supplied cDNA or gDNA.

Original processing notes: From reference gene primer amplification, estimates of nucleated cell counts were derived. Method: immunoSEQ multiplex PCR; TCRdb's copy keeps in-frame clones and lacks some. That table furnishes V, J and clone size, whereas the DNA furnished D and trimming. The table has fewer than 350,000 clones, roughly 90% seen once. Germline V gene sequence: CDR1 WSHSY, CDR2 SAAADI. The CDR3 runs 13 residues. V was clipped by 6 bases and J by 5 bases, with 13 bases between them. The source of this sequence is a woman in her twenties or thirties with COVID-19, enrolled during active disease. This chain connects TRBV10-2 to TRBJ1-1; maybe TRBD1 (6 bases). Source material: peripheral blood. CDR3 sequence: CASSETGETEAFF. The CDR3 DNA reads TGCGCCAGCAGCGAGACAGGCGAAACTGAAGCTTTCTTT.